This T cell receptor (beta chain) was recorded in a study of cytomegalovirus exposure and HLA in healthy donors. Points from the study as a whole: Most TCR sequences were rare, but some public TCRs occurred in many donors. What a later analysis showed was that several of the most significant clusters appeared linked to common viral pathogens.

In the PCR, 60 Vbeta and 13 Jbeta primers were used. Data came from immunoSEQ multiplex PCR; TCRdb stores just in-frame clones and leaves some out. The sample has approximately 240,000 clones; more than 75% are singletons. A remark on this clone: Its antigen remains unidentified.

The V gene end was trimmed by 8 bases and the J gene end by 7 bases; junction bases not matched to a gene: 13. There are 14 residues in the CDR3. The germline V gene has CDR1 SSHAT and CDR2 FNYEAQ (reference sequence). The origin of this receptor is a woman aged 40 to 49 in good health and CMV-seropositive. Material for sequencing was PBMCs. The V gene is TRBV7-7, the J gene TRBJ2-7, with 8 nucleotides matching TRBD2. The CDR3 DNA reads TGTGCCAGCGGCAAGTCAGGCCCTAGCGGGGAGCAGTACTTC. This encodes CASGKSGPSGEQYF.